The 11 T cell receptor beta chains reported below all come from one sample, sequenced in a study of chemoradiotherapy in HPV16-positive cancers. Using immunoSEQ multiplex PCR, the repertoire was profiled, and TCRdb retains in-frame clones only, with some absent. The repertoire has roughly 32,000 clones, roughly nine tenths of them found once; the top ten carry 3% to 3.5%. The sample here was blood, taken from a patient who underwent chemoradiotherapy. The receptors originated from a human donor with HPV-associated anogenital cancer.

The chain uses TRBV7-3 and TRBJ2-3; 9 positions match TRBD2. CDR1 and CDR2 from the germline V gene are SGHTA and FQGTGA. There are 15 residues in the CDR3. V lost 3 bases and J lost 4; bases outside the gene matches: 5. The CDR3 region is CASSFLAGGADTQYF. The CDR3 nucleotides read TGTGCCAGCAGCTTCCTGGCGGGAGGGGCAGATACGCAGTATTTT.

The chain employs TRBV19 and TRBJ1-4, with D maybe TRBD1 (5 bases). Trimming took off 10 bases at V and 4 bases at J, with 22 bases between the two ends. The CDR3 sequence is 16 residues long. Germline V lookup: CDR1 LNHDA, CDR2 SQIVND (reference sequence). The CDR3 sequence is CATRSPSLGGNEKLFF. CDR3 DNA sequence: TGTGCCACCCGGAGTCCCAGCCTTGGGGGTAATGAAAAACTGTTTTTT.

The rearrangement joins TRBV18 to TRBJ2-2, with TRBD1 identical over 9 bases. The CDR3 is 16 residues long. Unmatched junction bases numbered 4, after V lost 4 bases and J lost 1 base. Per germline, CDR1 KGHSH and CDR2 LQKENI. CDR3 loop: CASSLQGAGNTGELFF. The CDR3 nucleotides read TGTGCCAGCTCACTACAGGGGGCTGGGAACACCGGGGAGCTGTTTTTT.

The gene calls are TRBV9 and TRBJ2-1; D is unclear. This CDR3 has 14 residues. Germline V gene data show CDR1 as SGDLS and CDR2 as YYNGEE. The germline V and J ends were trimmed by 3 bases and 2 bases, with 9 bases remaining between them. DNA of the CDR3: TGTGCCAGCAGCGGAAGTGGGCCCTACAATGAGCAGTTCTTC. This sequence encodes CASSGSGPYNEQFF.

The V call is TRBV6-1, the J call TRBJ1-2; D gene uncertain. The CDR3 consists of 13 residues. Trimming cost V 1 base and J 7 bases, with 10 bases left between them. The germline CDR1 and CDR2 sequences are MNHNS and SASEGT. Here the CDR3 reads CASSEVRAAGYTF. The CDR3 DNA is TGTGCCAGCAGTGAAGTAAGAGCGGCTGGCTACACCTTC.

This clone was counted only a few times. CDR3 sequence reads: CASGLGGLTDTQYF. CDR3 DNA sequence: TGCGCCAGCGGTCTGGGCGGACTCACAGATACGCAGTATTTT. V is TRBV4-3 and J is TRBJ2-3; D possibly corresponds to TRBD2 (5 bases). The V end was cut by 8 bases, the J end by 2 bases, with 14 bases between. The germline V gene has CDR1 LGHNA and CDR2 YSLEER. The CDR3 has 14 residues.

The chain couples TRBV11-2 to TRBJ1-1; TRBD1 aligns across 7 bases. The junction had 5 bases not matched to a gene; V was cut back by 2 bases and J by 5 bases. In germline, CDR1 is SGHAT, CDR2 FQNNGV. The CDR3 has 14 amino acids. As DNA, the CDR3 is TGTGCCAGCAGCTTAACAACAGGGGCGACTGAAGCTTTCTTT. Its translation: CASSLTTGATEAFF.

J is TRBJ2-1 and V is TRBV7-2; the D is unclear. CDR3 length: 11 amino acids. The V gene lost 1 base and the J gene lost 7 bases, with 2 bases spanning the gap. Germline V gene sequence: CDR1 SGHTA, CDR2 FQGNSA. As DNA, the CDR3 is TGTGCCAGCAGCTTAGGAAATGAGCAGTTCTTC. This gives the protein CASSLGNEQFF. The variable domain in full, completed from reference TRBV7-2 and TRBJ2-1, reads GAGVSQSPSNKVTEKGKDVELRCDPISGHTALYWYRQSLGQGLEFLIYFQGNSAPDKSGLPSDRFSAERTGGSVSTLTIQRTQQEDSAVYLCASSLGNEQFFGPGTRLTVL.

CDR3 DNA sequence: TGTGCCAGCACGAGGGGCCGCACCGGGGAGCTGTTTTTT. This encodes CASTRGRTGELFF. The V and J genes are TRBV6-5 and TRBJ2-2; D is possibly TRBD1 or TRBD2 (5 bases each). Germline V gene data show CDR1 as MNHEY and CDR2 as SVGAGI. This CDR3 comprises 13 residues. V was shortened by 7 bases and J by 4 bases, with 10 bases between the two germline ends.

The gene calls are TRBV7-2 and TRBJ2-3, with a weak D call TRBD2 (6 bases). CDR1 is SGHTA, CDR2 FQGNSA, per germline. The CDR3 consists of 17 residues. The V end was cut by 1 base, the J end by 1 base, with 15 bases between. The CDR3 coding sequence is TGTGCCAGCAGCTTAGGACGGGGAGCGGGCCGCACAGATACGCAGTATTTT. This translates into CASSLGRGAGRTDTQYF.

This chain connects TRBV27 to TRBJ2-7; D possibly matches TRBD1 or TRBD2 (7 bases each). V lost 4 bases and J lost 4, with 11 bases in between. The CDR3 loop spans 13 amino acids. CDR1 and CDR2 from the germline V gene are MNHEY and SMNVEV (reference sequence). The CDR3 here is CASSSQGGYEQYF. In DNA form, the CDR3 reads TGTGCCAGCAGTTCGCAGGGGGGGTACGAGCAGTACTTC.